This TCR beta chain emerged from a study of CD8 T cells in ankylosing spondylitis. This clonotype was seen a handful of times. Its antigen is currently unknown. Study-level findings and limits: Blood from ankylosing spondylitis patients appeared to carry a characteristic roughly 8-variant TCR beta motif. Matched synovial fluid from ankylosing spondylitis patients was reported to be enriched for disease-linked clones. Prior work had noted some motif variants in reactive arthritis blood and synovial fluid.

Construction of TCR beta libraries was performed using quantitative 5'-RACE with molecular barcodes. Using its own MiXCR run on the 5' RACE reads, TCRdb lists one record per CDR3 protein. This table has under 300,000 distinct CDR3 sequences, about 11% appearing once. Sequencing was performed on blood, either unsorted or a sorted T cell fraction (not recorded which). The receptor comes from a male donor with ankylosing spondylitis or in good health (not recorded which).

The CDR3 spells CASSIGLAGATDTQYF. CDR3 nucleotides: TGTGCCAGCAGCATCGGACTAGCGGGAGCCACAGATACGCAGTATTTT. The J gene is TRBJ2-3, the V gene TRBV7-6, with TRBD2 identical over 13 bases. Germline CDR1 and CDR2: SGHVS and FNYEAQ. CDR3 length: 16 residues. The J segment lost 2 bases and the V segment lost 5 bases, leaving 4 bases of the junction unmatched. Combining the CDR3 with reference TRBV7-6 and TRBJ2-3 gives the whole variable domain GAGVSQSPRYKVTKRGQDVALRCDPISGHVSLYWYRQALGQGPEFLTYFNYEAQQDKSGLPNDRFSAERPEGSISTLTIQRTEQRDSAMYRCASSIGLAGATDTQYFGPGTRLTVL.